This entry features one TCR beta chain sequence. Original processing methods: Estimation of nucleated cell counts relied on the amplification of reference gene primers. Assay used: immunoSEQ multiplex PCR; TCRdb lists only in-frame clones, some missing. Clonal size and the V and J genes are those of that table, whereas D and trimming came from the DNA. The sample consists of about 220,000 clones, 82% of them appearing once. Per germline, CDR1 LGHNA and CDR2 YSLEER. The CDR3 spans 15 residues. V lost 0 bases and J 3 bases, leaving 10 bases between the germline ends. The sample originates from a study of blood T cell repertoires in COVID-19. Study overall: The United States, Italy and Spain provided the acute and convalescent COVID-19 samples.

Participants were aged roughly 18 to 89 years from roughly 26 US areas. Two negative PCRs, clearance, or symptom resolution characterized the recovered Cohort 3 donors. The source is a woman aged 60-75 years who had recovered from COVID-19. The genes are TRBV4-3 and TRBJ2-3, with a weak D call TRBD2 (5 bases). Sequenced input: PBMCs or T cells enriched from blood (not recorded which). The CDR3, as DNA: TGCGCCAGCAGCCAAGATACGGGGAGAACAGATACGCAGTATTTT. It translates to CASSQDTGRTDTQYF.